This T cell receptor beta chain was identified in a study of blood T cells in healthy people across ages. Whole-study context: In model experiments, template switching was able to capture about one barcoded beta molecule for every two T cells that were present.

For the second PCR, which ran for roughly 7 to 11 cycles, a sample-barcoded 5' primer and a J-beta primer mix were used. All cDNA molecules were each tagged by a template-switch adaptor with 12 random nucleotides. TCRdb passed the 5' RACE reads through MiXCR, listing each CDR3 protein once. The sample consists of about 1,500,000 distinct CDR3 sequences, under 30% of them appearing once. This CDR3 comprises 13 residues. CDR1 is SEHNR, CDR2 FQNEAQ, per germline (reference sequence). Regarding the study as a whole: The percentage of naive T cells correlated strongly with TCR beta diversity.

Regarding this clonotype: Its matching antigen is unknown. A much larger clone lies one base from this, so it may be a read error.

Total RNA was isolated from each sample in quantities of at least 6 micrograms. The sequence was obtained from a woman between 25 and 40 years old in good health. The chain uses TRBV7-9 and TRBJ2-7; 9 bases are shared with TRBD2. Sequences were obtained from blood. CDR3 nucleotide sequence: TGTGCCAACAGCCTCATAGCGGGAGACGAGCAGTACTTC. Translating gives CANSLIAGDEQYF.